This T cell receptor beta chain was sequenced for a study of blood T cell repertoires in COVID-19. Study in general: The United States, Italy and Spain were the sources of the acute and convalescent COVID-19 samples. Sample material is recorded as cDNA or gDNA derived from T cells, B-cell-depleted T cells, or PBMCs.

Germline CDR1 is DFQATT and CDR2 is SNEGSKA (reference sequence). Trimming pared 3 bases from V and 1 base from J, leaving 9 bases between. CDR3 length equals 13 residues. Under the authors' procedure: Amplifying reference gene primers gave estimates of nucleated cell counts. Repertoires were generated with immunoSEQ multiplex PCR, while TCRdb's copy carries only in-frame clones and drops some. V, J and clone size derive from that table, while D and trimming were established from the DNA sequence. This table has approximately 250,000 clones, approximately 80% appearing once. Input material: peripheral blood. V is TRBV20-1 and J is TRBJ1-1, with TRBD1 as a possible D gene (6 bases). The TCR originated in a man aged 35 to 55 who had recovered from COVID-19. The CDR3 spells CSASRGQNTEAFF. CDR3 DNA sequence: TGCAGTGCTAGTAGGGGACAGAACACTGAAGCTTTCTTT.